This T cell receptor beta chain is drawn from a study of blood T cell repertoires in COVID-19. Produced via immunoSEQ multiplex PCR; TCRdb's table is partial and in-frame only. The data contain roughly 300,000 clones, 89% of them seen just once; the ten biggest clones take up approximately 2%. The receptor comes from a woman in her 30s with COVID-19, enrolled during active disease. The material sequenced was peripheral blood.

As DNA, the CDR3 is TGTGCCAGCAGTCCGGAAGGTTCGGGGGAAAAACTGTTTTTT. Protein product: CASSPEGSGEKLFF. The chain carries TRBV28 and TRBJ1-4, with D hard to call. The CDR3 covers 14 residues. Germline lookup yields CDR1 MDHEN and CDR2 SYDVKM. V lost 5 bases, J lost 8 bases, and 15 bases lay in between.